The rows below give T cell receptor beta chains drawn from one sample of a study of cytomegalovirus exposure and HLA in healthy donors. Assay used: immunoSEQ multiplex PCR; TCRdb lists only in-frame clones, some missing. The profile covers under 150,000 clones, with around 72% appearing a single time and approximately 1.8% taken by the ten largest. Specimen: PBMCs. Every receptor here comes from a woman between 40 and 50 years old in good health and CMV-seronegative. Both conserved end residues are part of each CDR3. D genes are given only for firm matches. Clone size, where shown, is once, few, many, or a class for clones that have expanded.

TGTGCCAGCAGCCGACGACTAGACAGCCCCTACGAGCAGTACTTC CASSRRLDSPYEQYF TRBJ2-7 NA TRBV11-2 15 NA
TGTGCCAGCAGTCAGGGACTCCAAGAGACCCAGTACTTC CASSQGLQETQYF TRBJ2-5 NA TRBV11-2 13 NA
TGTGCCAGCAGAGGGGGCAACTCCTACGAGCAGTACTTC CASRGGNSYEQYF TRBJ2-7 NA TRBV2 13 TRBD1
TGTGCCAGCAGCCCTCCCGGGACAGGGACGAACACCATATATTTT CASSPPGTGTNTIYF TRBJ1-3 NA TRBV7-9 15 TRBD1
TGCGCCAGCAGTGAACCAGGCGGGGGAGAGACCCAGTACTTC CASSEPGGGETQYF TRBJ2-5 few TRBV10-2 14 TRBD2
TGTGCCAGCAGTGCTGGACAGGTCCTTGAAGCTTTCTTT CASSAGQVLEAFF TRBJ1-1 NA TRBV28 13 TRBD1
TGTGCCACCAGCTCTACAGGGCCCCATCAGCCCCAGCATTTT CATSSTGPHQPQHF TRBJ1-5 NA TRBV15 14 NA
TGTGCCAGCAGTGTGGCAGCCGCCAGGGCTGGAAACACCATATATTTT CASSVAAARAGNTIYF TRBJ1-3 NA TRBV2 16 NA
TGTGCCAGCAGTGGATTTGGGGGCGGAAGAGAAGCTTTCTTT CASSGFGGGREAFF TRBJ1-1 few TRBV25-1 14 NA
TGTGCCAGCAGCTATAGCGGGGGCACAGATACGCAGTATTTT CASSYSGGTDTQYF TRBJ2-3 NA TRBV7-6 14 TRBD2
TGCGCCAGCAGTGCGACAGGGGGCACAGATACGCAGTATTTT CASSATGGTDTQYF TRBJ2-3 few TRBV5-1 14 TRBD1
TGTGCCTGGAGGACAGGGGGCAATCAGCCCCAGCATTTT CAWRTGGNQPQHF TRBJ1-5 few TRBV30 13 TRBD1
TGTGCCACCAGCAGAGTAGCCGGCAGGGGGAGCACAGATACGCAGTATTTT CATSRVAGRGSTDTQYF TRBJ2-3 NA TRBV15 17 TRBD1
TGTGCCAGCAGTTATTACGGGGAGCTTGACACTGAAGCTTTCTTT CASSYYGELDTEAFF TRBJ1-1 NA TRBV6-5 15 NA
TGTGCCAGCTCACCACTTACTAGCGGGGCCGACAATGAGCAGTTCTTC CASSPLTSGADNEQFF TRBJ2-1 NA TRBV18 16 TRBD2
TGTGCCAGTAGTCCCTCGGGGGGGCTGGGGCAGTTCTTC CASSPSGGLGQFF TRBJ2-1 NA TRBV19 13 TRBD2
TGTGCCAGCAGTGATTATCGTATTGAAGCTTTCTTT CASSDYRIEAFF TRBJ1-1 NA TRBV6-1 12 NA
TGTGCCAGCAGTGCCATCGTCCTATCCGGGACAGTGATCTACGAGCAGTACTTC CASSAIVLSGTVIYEQYF TRBJ2-7 NA TRBV6-1 18 TRBD1
TGTGCCAGCAATCCCTGCCTCGGACCCACAGGGTTTAAGGTGTACTACACCTTC CASNPCLGPTGFKVYYTF TRBJ1-2 NA TRBV27 18 NA
TGTGCCAGCCGTAGCCTAGCGGGAAGCGAGCAGTTCTTC CASRSLAGSEQFF TRBJ2-1 once TRBV27 13 TRBD2
TGTGCCAGCAGTTTAGGGGACAGGGTTCTCGAGCAGTACTTC CASSLGDRVLEQYF TRBJ2-7 NA TRBV28 14 TRBD1
TGTGCCAGCAGCCAGAGGACAGCCCCTCAAGAGACCCAGTACTTC CASSQRTAPQETQYF TRBJ2-5 NA TRBV5-8 15 NA
TGTGCCAGCAGTTTACCTTTGACTAGCGGCGACCACAATGAGCAGTTCTTC CASSLPLTSGDHNEQFF TRBJ2-1 few TRBV27 17 TRBD2
TGCGCCAGCAGCTTGGGGACTAGCAGCGCCGGGGAGCTGTTTTTT CASSLGTSSAGELFF TRBJ2-2 NA TRBV5-1 15 TRBD2
TGTGCCAGCAGCGCTTTCCCCAGTTTCCGGGACAGTAACTACGAGCAGTACTTC CASSAFPSFRDSNYEQYF TRBJ2-7 NA TRBV28 18 TRBD1
TGTGCCAGCAGCTTGGGTGCGAACACAGATACGCAGTATTTT CASSLGANTDTQYF TRBJ2-3 once TRBV5-8 14 NA
TGTGCCAGCAGCCCGGTCCTAGCCCAATACAATGAGCAGTTCTTC CASSPVLAQYNEQFF TRBJ2-1 few TRBV14 15 NA
TGTGCCAGCAGCCCTGGACAGATCACAGATACGCAGTATTTT CASSPGQITDTQYF TRBJ2-3 NA TRBV7-2 14 NA
TGTGCCAGCAGCATAAGGACTAGCGGGAGGGTCAATGAGCAGTTCTTC CASSIRTSGRVNEQFF TRBJ2-1 NA TRBV13 16 TRBD2
TGCAGTGCTAGACGGGAACACGAGCAGTACTTC CSARREHEQYF TRBJ2-7 NA TRBV20-1 11 NA
TGTGCCATCAACGACAGGGGAAAAGGCTACACCTTC CAINDRGKGYTF TRBJ1-2 NA TRBV10-3 12 TRBD1
TGTGCCAGCAGCTTAGGTCAGAAAGAGACCCAGTACTTC CASSLGQKETQYF TRBJ2-5 NA TRBV11-2 13 NA
TGTGCCAGCAGCTTAGTCGGGGAGGGCAATCAGCCCCAGCATTTT CASSLVGEGNQPQHF TRBJ1-5 NA TRBV7-8 15 NA
TGTGCCAGCAGCCCGGTGGGGGGTAGGAACACTGAAGCTTTCTTT CASSPVGGRNTEAFF TRBJ1-1 once TRBV7-3 15 NA
TGCGCCAGCAGCTCCTATGGGGTAGCGGGGGACGAGGACTTC CASSSYGVAGDEDF TRBJ2-7 once TRBV7-2 14 TRBD2
TGTGCCAGCAGCTCCAACACCGGGGGGACCACCGGGGAGCTGTTTTTT CASSSNTGGTTGELFF TRBJ2-2 NA TRBV7-9 16 TRBD2
TGTGCCAGCGGGAGAAACTATGGCTACACCTTC CASGRNYGYTF TRBJ1-2 few TRBV5-8 11 NA
TGTGCCAGCAGTTACCTTGATCCTAGCTATGGCTACACCTTC CASSYLDPSYGYTF TRBJ1-2 NA TRBV6-5 14 NA
TGTGCCAGCAGTTTCGCGTTGGGACAGGGGGCCGATGGCTACACCTTC CASSFALGQGADGYTF TRBJ1-2 NA TRBV27 16 TRBD1
TGCGCCAGCAGCTCTGTTGGACAGAACACTGAAGCTTTCTTT CASSSVGQNTEAFF TRBJ1-1 NA TRBV5-1 14 NA
TGTGCCTGGAGTGTACTCGAGGGTAGAATGAACACTGAAGCTTTCTTT CAWSVLEGRMNTEAFF TRBJ1-1 NA TRBV30 16 NA
TGTGCCAGCACCCCCGACTATGGCTACACCTTC CASTPDYGYTF TRBJ1-2 NA TRBV21-1 11 NA
TGTGCCAGCAGCGTTACTAGCGGGAGGACGGAAGAGCAGTACTTC CASSVTSGRTEEQYF TRBJ2-7 NA TRBV9 15 TRBD2
TGTGCCAGCAGGGACCGACAGCCGACCTACGAGCAGTACTTC CASRDRQPTYEQYF TRBJ2-7 NA TRBV6-1 14 NA
TGTGCCAGAAGCAAGCCCCAAGTGGGGGGCTACGAGCAGTACTTC CARSKPQVGGYEQYF TRBJ2-7 once TRBV5-3 15 NA
TGTGCCAGCAGTGAAACGGGAGTTTTGGAGACCCAGTACTTC CASSETGVLETQYF TRBJ2-5 NA TRBV6-1 14 NA
TGTGCCATCAGTGAGTCGCCTCCCGACAGTCCTATAGCCAAAAACATTCAGTACTTC CAISESPPDSPIAKNIQYF TRBJ2-4 NA TRBV10-3 19 NA
TGTGCCAGCAGTCGACTAGCGGGGGTCTCGTACCAAGAGACCCAGTACTTC CASSRLAGVSYQETQYF TRBJ2-5 NA TRBV27 17 TRBD2
TGTGCCAGCAGCCATCCGGGACTAGCGGGCTTAGAGACCCAGTACTTC CASSHPGLAGLETQYF TRBJ2-5 NA TRBV4-2 16 TRBD2
TGTGCCAGCAGCTTCCCGAGTCAGCCCCAGCATTTT CASSFPSQPQHF TRBJ1-5 NA TRBV7-6 12 NA
TGTGCCACCAGCAGAGATGTCGGAGACTCTGGAAACACCATATATTTT CATSRDVGDSGNTIYF TRBJ1-3 NA TRBV15 16 NA
TGCGCCAGCAGCCATGGGCAGGAATTCTCCTACGAGCAGTACTTC CASSHGQEFSYEQYF TRBJ2-7 NA TRBV5-1 15 NA
TGTGCCAGCAGCCTGCAGGGTTTATACGCCTTC CASSLQGLYAF TRBJ1-2 NA TRBV7-6 11 NA
TGCGCCAGCAGCCAAGGGAGTAATGAAAAACTGTTTTTT CASSQGSNEKLFF TRBJ1-4 few TRBV4-1 13 NA
TGTGCCAGCTCACCACCGTTCGAGGGCCGTGGTGAGCAGTTCTTC CASSPPFEGRGEQFF TRBJ2-1 once TRBV18 15 NA